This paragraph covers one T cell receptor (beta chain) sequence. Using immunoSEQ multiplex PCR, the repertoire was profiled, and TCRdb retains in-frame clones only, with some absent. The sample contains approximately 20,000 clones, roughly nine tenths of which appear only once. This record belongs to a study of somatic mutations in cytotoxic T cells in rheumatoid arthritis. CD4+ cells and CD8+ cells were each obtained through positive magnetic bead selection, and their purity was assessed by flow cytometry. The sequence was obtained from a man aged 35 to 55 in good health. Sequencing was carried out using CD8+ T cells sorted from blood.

The CDR3 is CASSQETGLDTQYF. The CDR3 nucleotides read TGCGCCAGCAGCCAAGAGACAGGGTTGGATACGCAGTATTTT. This chain uses TRBV4-1 with TRBJ2-3; TRBD1 matches 7 bases. Trimming took 0 bases from V and 6 from J; bases not matched to a gene: 3. The CDR3 consists of 14 residues. Germline assignment: CDR1 MGHRA and CDR2 YSYEKL.